A selection of T cell receptor beta chains follows, all from one sample in a study of blood T cell repertoires in COVID-19. Data came from immunoSEQ multiplex PCR; TCRdb stores just in-frame clones and leaves some out. The table has under 200,000 clones, around four fifths seen once. Sequencing was done on a sample of peripheral blood. The receptors stem from a woman in her sixties or seventies with COVID-19, enrolled during active disease. Each CDR3 is given with its conserved first and last residue. The order of the fields is V gene, J gene, D gene, CDR3 protein. The D gene is left open where the match is weak.

v_gene: TRBV7-2; j_gene: TRBJ1-5; d_gene: TRBD1; CDR3aa: CASSLGRDRTQHF
v_gene: TRBV28; j_gene: TRBJ2-7; d_gene: .; CDR3aa: CASIPGRDFSYEQYF
v_gene: TRBV6-5; j_gene: TRBJ1-1; d_gene: TRBD1; CDR3aa: CASSSRQGGTEAFF
v_gene: TRBV21-1; j_gene: TRBJ1-3; d_gene: .; CDR3aa: CASSARRVSGNTIYF
v_gene: TRBV7-2; j_gene: TRBJ1-6; d_gene: .; CDR3aa: CASSLGGFSPLHF
v_gene: TRBV28; j_gene: TRBJ2-3; d_gene: .; CDR3aa: CASQAGGSTDTQYF
v_gene: TRBV6-5; j_gene: TRBJ2-1; d_gene: .; CDR3aa: CASSYRSSLYNEQFF
v_gene: TRBV27; j_gene: TRBJ1-2; d_gene: .; CDR3aa: CASRSQGTYGYTF
v_gene: TRBV28; j_gene: TRBJ2-7; d_gene: .; CDR3aa: CASSRQQGTYEQYF
v_gene: TRBV7-9; j_gene: TRBJ2-7; d_gene: .; CDR3aa: CASSHRYEQYF
v_gene: TRBV10-2; j_gene: TRBJ2-7; d_gene: TRBD2; CDR3aa: CASSITSGSSEQYF
v_gene: TRBV2; j_gene: TRBJ1-4; d_gene: .; CDR3aa: CASSRGDQGSEKLFF
v_gene: TRBV19; j_gene: TRBJ2-1; d_gene: TRBD2; CDR3aa: CASTLAGGANEQFF
v_gene: TRBV28; j_gene: TRBJ1-1; d_gene: .; CDR3aa: CASSLERSPRGEAFF
v_gene: TRBV10-3; j_gene: TRBJ2-3; d_gene: TRBD2; CDR3aa: CAINGRASGGNTQYF
v_gene: TRBV18; j_gene: TRBJ2-1; d_gene: .; CDR3aa: CASSPLHGGSSYNEQFF
v_gene: TRBV19; j_gene: TRBJ2-1; d_gene: TRBD1; CDR3aa: CASSRPGQASDEQFF
v_gene: TRBV27; j_gene: TRBJ1-1; d_gene: TRBD1; CDR3aa: CASSLRDRGSRVF
v_gene: TRBV30; j_gene: TRBJ2-1; d_gene: .; CDR3aa: CACRSYSYNEQFF
v_gene: TRBV7-8; j_gene: TRBJ2-1; d_gene: .; CDR3aa: CASSFVSVDNEQFF
v_gene: TRBV6-5; j_gene: TRBJ1-5; d_gene: TRBD1; CDR3aa: CASSSGTGPHQPQHF
v_gene: TRBV27; j_gene: TRBJ2-5; d_gene: TRBD2; CDR3aa: CASKSGGSGETQYF
v_gene: TRBV28; j_gene: TRBJ1-1; d_gene: .; CDR3aa: CASSRGQPGAFF
v_gene: TRBV5-6; j_gene: TRBJ1-1; d_gene: .; CDR3aa: CASSPRAGVRNTEAFF
v_gene: TRBV29-1; j_gene: TRBJ2-7; d_gene: .; CDR3aa: CSVAASEQYF
v_gene: TRBV7-9; j_gene: TRBJ2-1; d_gene: TRBD2; CDR3aa: CASRPLWRESNNEQFF
v_gene: TRBV11-2; j_gene: TRBJ1-1; d_gene: .; CDR3aa: CASSPVEGGRTEAFF
v_gene: TRBV5-1; j_gene: TRBJ2-1; d_gene: TRBD2; CDR3aa: CASSFLTSTGGQQYEQFF
v_gene: TRBV3-1/TRBV3-2; j_gene: TRBJ2-1; d_gene: TRBD2; CDR3aa: CASSQASGVSYNEQFF
v_gene: TRBV9; j_gene: TRBJ2-1; d_gene: .; CDR3aa: CASSVGQATYNEQFF
v_gene: TRBV6-1; j_gene: TRBJ1-2; d_gene: .; CDR3aa: CASSEGKGGPYGYTF